Listed below are T cell receptor beta chains from one sample, sequenced in a study of shared clonotypes between healthy human individuals. The protocol was immunoSEQ multiplex PCR, while the TCRdb copy is restricted to in-frame clones and leaves out a portion. The sample includes about 600,000 clones, roughly 95% seen only once; the top ten take around 0.11%. Sequenced material: naive CD8+ T cells sorted from blood. Every receptor here comes from a woman aged 25-40 years in good health. Both conserved end residues are part of each CDR3. Each record gives: clone size, D gene, V gene, J gene, CDR3 DNA, CDR3 protein. The D gene is left open where the match is weak. For some rows the clone size is stated as once, few or many, or as a class when expanded; others skip it.

size: .; D: .; V: TRBV19; J: TRBJ1-2; DNA: TGTGCCAGTAGTATAGATCGGCAGCTTTATGGCTACACCTTC; CDR3: CASSIDRQLYGYTF
size: .; D: .; V: TRBV7-7; J: TRBJ2-2; DNA: TGTGCCAGCAGCTTAGGCTCGGGTGGCGCCGGGGAGCTGTTTTTT; CDR3: CASSLGSGGAGELFF
size: .; D: .; V: TRBV7-2; J: TRBJ2-5; DNA: TGTGCCAGCACTCTAGGTTCGGGGCTAGGGGAGACCCAGTACTTC; CDR3: CASTLGSGLGETQYF
size: .; D: .; V: TRBV28; J: TRBJ1-2; DNA: TGTGCCAGCAGTTTACGGGGAGGCGGTGATGGCTACACCTTC; CDR3: CASSLRGGGDGYTF
size: .; D: TRBD1; V: TRBV2; J: TRBJ1-5; DNA: TGTGCCAGTGCAGGGGGTCAAGGCAATCAGCCCCAGCATTTT; CDR3: CASAGGQGNQPQHF
size: few; D: TRBD1; V: TRBV27; J: TRBJ2-1; DNA: TGTGCCAGCAGTGACCGGGACAGCTACAATGAGCAGTTCTTC; CDR3: CASSDRDSYNEQFF
size: .; D: .; V: TRBV4-1; J: TRBJ2-2; DNA: TGCGCCAGCACGTTCGGCAAAGCGAACACCGGGGAGCTGTTTTTT; CDR3: CASTFGKANTGELFF
size: .; D: .; V: TRBV27; J: TRBJ1-1; DNA: TGTGCCAGCAGTTTATCCGCAGGAGCGGAGGTTAGTAACACTGAAGCTTTCTTT; CDR3: CASSLSAGAEVSNTEAFF
size: .; D: .; V: TRBV6-5; J: TRBJ2-3; DNA: TGTGCCAGCAGTTATGACCCTTTGGACAGCACAGATACGCAGTATTTT; CDR3: CASSYDPLDSTDTQYF
size: .; D: .; V: TRBV4-2; J: TRBJ2-7; DNA: TGTGCCAGCAGCCAAGGGACAGCACTGGGGAGCTACGAGCAGTACTTC; CDR3: CASSQGTALGSYEQYF
size: once; D: TRBD1; V: TRBV28; J: TRBJ2-1; DNA: TGTGCCAGCAGGATTAGACAGGGTTATTTGGGATCCGATGAGCAGTTCTTC; CDR3: CASRIRQGYLGSDEQFF
size: .; D: TRBD1; V: TRBV2; J: TRBJ2-3; DNA: TGTGCCAGCAGGGACAGGGGGTCGAAGGTGGATACGCAGTATTTT; CDR3: CASRDRGSKVDTQYF
size: .; D: TRBD1; V: TRBV19; J: TRBJ2-3; DNA: TGTGCCAGTAGGAAGGGACAGGTTAGCACAGATACGCAGTATTTT; CDR3: CASRKGQVSTDTQYF
size: .; D: TRBD2; V: TRBV2; J: TRBJ2-5; DNA: TGTGCCAGCAGTGGGGATAGCGGGGAGACCCAGTACTTC; CDR3: CASSGDSGETQYF
size: .; D: .; V: TRBV4-1; J: TRBJ2-1; DNA: TGCGCCAGCAGCCAAGAGGCGGTCAATGAGCAGTTCTTC; CDR3: CASSQEAVNEQFF
size: .; D: .; V: TRBV2; J: TRBJ2-5; DNA: TGTGCCAGCAGCGGGAGTGGGCAGAACCTAGAGACCCAGTACTTC; CDR3: CASSGSGQNLETQYF
size: .; D: .; V: TRBV10-2; J: TRBJ1-1; DNA: TGCGCCAGCAGTGTAGACACTGAAGCTTTCTTT; CDR3: CASSVDTEAFF
size: .; D: .; V: TRBV27; J: TRBJ1-1; DNA: TGTGCCAGCAGTTTATATCAGAACACTGAAGCTTTCTTT; CDR3: CASSLYQNTEAFF
size: .; D: .; V: TRBV9; J: TRBJ2-1; DNA: TGTGCCAGCAGCGTAGTTTTGGGGAGCTCCTACAATGAGCAGTTCTTC; CDR3: CASSVVLGSSYNEQFF
size: .; D: TRBD1; V: TRBV27; J: TRBJ2-7; DNA: TGTGCCAGCAGTATCTCGACAGGGGATGGTCGGCAGTACTTC; CDR3: CASSISTGDGRQYF
size: .; D: TRBD1; V: TRBV28; J: TRBJ1-1; DNA: TGTGCCAGCAGTCCGACAGGGGTGGGTAGGACTGAAGCTTTCTTT; CDR3: CASSPTGVGRTEAFF
size: .; D: .; V: TRBV6-5; J: TRBJ1-2; DNA: TGTGCCAGCAGTTACGCCGGGGTGGGTGGCTACACCTTC; CDR3: CASSYAGVGGYTF
size: .; D: .; V: TRBV6-1; J: TRBJ2-1; DNA: TGTGCCAGCAGAGACCCCCGGGGCGATGAGCAGTTCTTC; CDR3: CASRDPRGDEQFF
size: .; D: TRBD2; V: TRBV30; J: TRBJ2-7; DNA: TGTGCCTGGAGACTAGCGGGGTACTACGAGCAGTACTTC; CDR3: CAWRLAGYYEQYF
size: few; D: .; V: TRBV27; J: TRBJ2-7; DNA: TGTGCCAGCATCTCAGGCACAGGCTACGAGCAGTACTTC; CDR3: CASISGTGYEQYF
size: .; D: .; V: TRBV29-1; J: TRBJ2-1; DNA: TGCAGCGTTAACGGAAATGAGCAGTTCTTC; CDR3: CSVNGNEQFF
size: .; D: TRBD2; V: TRBV28; J: TRBJ2-7; DNA: TGTGCCAGCAGTTCCGGACTAGTCTACGAGCAGTACTTC; CDR3: CASSSGLVYEQYF
size: .; D: .; V: TRBV6-1; J: TRBJ1-6; DNA: TGTGCCAGCAGTGAAACCGACCCCAGGGTTTCACCCCTCCACTTT; CDR3: CASSETDPRVSPLHF
size: few; D: TRBD1; V: TRBV2; J: TRBJ1-1; DNA: TGTGCCAGCCCCGGGACAGTGAACACTGAAGCTTTCTTT; CDR3: CASPGTVNTEAFF
size: .; D: TRBD1; V: TRBV27; J: TRBJ2-1; DNA: TGTGCCAGCAGCCCCATCTGGAGAGGGGGCGTGTTAATGGTTGAGCAGTTCTTC; CDR3: CASSPIWRGGVLMVEQFF
size: .; D: TRBD1; V: TRBV29-1; J: TRBJ2-1; DNA: TGCAGCGCCTCCGGGACAGGCCAATACAATGAGCAGTTCTTC; CDR3: CSASGTGQYNEQFF
size: .; D: .; V: TRBV10-3; J: TRBJ2-7; DNA: TGTGCCACCGGAGAAGGGAGTCACTACGAGCAGTACTTC; CDR3: CATGEGSHYEQYF
size: .; D: .; V: TRBV9; J: TRBJ2-4; DNA: TGTGCCAGCAGCGCAGGTGGGGGTAGCAAAAACATTCAGTACTTC; CDR3: CASSAGGGSKNIQYF
size: .; D: .; V: TRBV5-8; J: TRBJ1-5; DNA: TGTGCCAGCAGCTTTGGTGGGGAGGAGGAGCCCCAGCATTTT; CDR3: CASSFGGEEEPQHF
size: .; D: TRBD2; V: TRBV6-5; J: TRBJ2-7; DNA: TGTGCCAGCAGCTCGCATAGCGGGAGTTGGTACGAGCAGTACTTC; CDR3: CASSSHSGSWYEQYF
size: .; D: TRBD2; V: TRBV19; J: TRBJ2-1; DNA: TGTGCCAGTACCCCAATGACTAGCGGGGGGAACAATGAGCAGTTCTTC; CDR3: CASTPMTSGGNNEQFF
size: .; D: TRBD1; V: TRBV27; J: TRBJ1-1; DNA: TGTGCCAGCAGACCCGGGACAGGGCCGTGGAACACTGAAGCTTTCTTT; CDR3: CASRPGTGPWNTEAFF
size: .; D: TRBD2; V: TRBV6-6; J: TRBJ2-1; DNA: TGTGCCAGCAGCCCCTCCATAACGGGAGGATACAATGAGCAGTTCTTC; CDR3: CASSPSITGGYNEQFF
size: .; D: .; V: TRBV19; J: TRBJ1-5; DNA: TGTGCCAGGGGGGTTACCAATCAGCCCCAGCATTTT; CDR3: CARGVTNQPQHF
size: .; D: .; V: TRBV19; J: TRBJ2-7; DNA: TGTGCCAGTAGCATTTCGGGGCATATCTACGAGCAGTACTTC; CDR3: CASSISGHIYEQYF
size: once; D: .; V: TRBV7-8; J: TRBJ1-1; DNA: TGTGCCAGCAGCTTAGGGGCGGCCATGAACACTGAAGCTTTCTTT; CDR3: CASSLGAAMNTEAFF
size: .; D: .; V: TRBV28; J: TRBJ1-1; DNA: TGTGCCAGCAGTTTCACAGGCGGGGGGGCCACTGAAGCTTTCTTT; CDR3: CASSFTGGGATEAFF
size: .; D: .; V: TRBV19; J: TRBJ2-1; DNA: TGTGCCAGTAATGGGATTAGCTCCTACAATGAGCAGTTCTTC; CDR3: CASNGISSYNEQFF
size: .; D: TRBD1; V: TRBV5-8; J: TRBJ1-5; DNA: TGTGCCAGCAGCTTGGTAACAGGGGATTTAGGGCAGCCCCAGCATTTT; CDR3: CASSLVTGDLGQPQHF
size: .; D: .; V: TRBV28; J: TRBJ1-4; DNA: TGTGCCAGCAGTCCCGGGGGGGGAAAACTGTTTTTT; CDR3: CASSPGGGKLFF
size: .; D: .; V: TRBV14; J: TRBJ1-2; DNA: TGTGCCAGCAGCCAAGGACTAGGGGATTTAAGCTATGGCTACACCTTC; CDR3: CASSQGLGDLSYGYTF
size: .; D: TRBD2; V: TRBV5-4; J: TRBJ2-1; DNA: TGTGCCAGCAGCGACGGACTAGTCAGTGACAATGAGCAGTTCTTC; CDR3: CASSDGLVSDNEQFF
size: .; D: .; V: TRBV6-5; J: TRBJ1-1; DNA: TGTGCCAGCAGTTACGACTCGTCGACAGATGAAGCTTTCTTT; CDR3: CASSYDSSTDEAFF